The source of this T cell receptor (beta chain) is a study of blood T cell repertoires in COVID-19. Background on the study: The origin of the acute and convalescent COVID-19 samples was the United States, Italy and Spain. T cells, B-cell-depleted T cells, or PBMCs supplied cDNA or gDNA.

V dropped 1 base and J dropped 7; count of bases not matched to a gene: 4. This CDR3 comprises 14 residues. CDR1 and CDR2 (germline): MGHRA, YSYEKL. Original data processing: The authors estimated nucleated cell counts from reference gene primer amplification. Libraries were prepared by immunoSEQ multiplex PCR; TCRdb keeps only in-frame clonotypes and omits some of them. The V and J calls and clone size are taken from that table; D and trimming were inferred from the DNA. The data contain 120,000 or so clones, over 70% of them singletons. The sequence derives from a man between 65 and 80 years old with acute or convalescent COVID-19. Source material: peripheral blood. The genes are TRBV4-1 and TRBJ2-4, with 7 bases lining up with TRBD1. CDR3 in DNA: TGCGCCAGCAGCCAAGTGGGACAGCCTAACATTCAGTACTTC. Its translation is CASSQVGQPNIQYF.